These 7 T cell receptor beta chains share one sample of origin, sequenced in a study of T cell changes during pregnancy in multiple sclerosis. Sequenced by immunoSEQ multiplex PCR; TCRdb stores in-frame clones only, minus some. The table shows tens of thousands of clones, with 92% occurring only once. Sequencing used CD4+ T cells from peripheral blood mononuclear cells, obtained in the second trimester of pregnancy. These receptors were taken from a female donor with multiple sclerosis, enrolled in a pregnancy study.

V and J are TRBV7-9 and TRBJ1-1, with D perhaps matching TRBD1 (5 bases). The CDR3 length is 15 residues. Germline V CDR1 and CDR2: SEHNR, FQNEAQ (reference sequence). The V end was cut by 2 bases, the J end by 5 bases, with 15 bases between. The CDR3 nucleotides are TGTGCCAGCAGCTTATTAGGGGAGGGAAAAACTGAAGCTTTCTTT. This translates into CASSLLGEGKTEAFF.

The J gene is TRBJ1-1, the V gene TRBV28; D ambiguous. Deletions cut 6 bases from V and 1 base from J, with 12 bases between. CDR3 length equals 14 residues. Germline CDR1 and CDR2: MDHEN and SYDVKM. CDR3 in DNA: TGTGCCAGCAGGTCCCCCCAGCGGAACACTGAAGCTTTCTTT. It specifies CASRSPQRNTEAFF.

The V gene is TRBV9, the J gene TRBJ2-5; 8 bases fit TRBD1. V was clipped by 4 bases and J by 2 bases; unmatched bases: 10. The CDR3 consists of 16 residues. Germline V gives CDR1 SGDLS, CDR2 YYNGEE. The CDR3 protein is CASSFSPNRGQETQYF. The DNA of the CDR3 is TGTGCCAGCAGCTTCTCTCCTAACAGGGGGCAAGAGACCCAGTACTTC.

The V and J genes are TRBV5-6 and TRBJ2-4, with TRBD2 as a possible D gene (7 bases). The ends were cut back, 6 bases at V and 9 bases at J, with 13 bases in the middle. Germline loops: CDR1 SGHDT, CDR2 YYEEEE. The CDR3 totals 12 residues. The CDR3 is CASTLRGGIQYF. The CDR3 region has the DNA TGTGCCAGCACCCTGAGGGGGGGCATTCAGTACTTC.

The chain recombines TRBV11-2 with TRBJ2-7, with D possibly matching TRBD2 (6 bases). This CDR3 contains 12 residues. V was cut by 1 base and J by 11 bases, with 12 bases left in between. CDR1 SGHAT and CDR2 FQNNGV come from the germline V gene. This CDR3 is CASSLGVAEKYF. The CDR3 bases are TGTGCCAGCAGCTTAGGGGTAGCGGAGAAGTACTTC.

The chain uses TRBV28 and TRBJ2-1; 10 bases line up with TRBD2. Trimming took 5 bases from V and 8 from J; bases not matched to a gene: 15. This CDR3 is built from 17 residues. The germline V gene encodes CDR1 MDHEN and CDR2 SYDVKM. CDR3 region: CASSILAGVIRLDEQFF. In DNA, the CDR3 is TGTGCCAGCAGTATTCTAGCGGGAGTAATTCGTTTGGATGAGCAGTTCTTC.

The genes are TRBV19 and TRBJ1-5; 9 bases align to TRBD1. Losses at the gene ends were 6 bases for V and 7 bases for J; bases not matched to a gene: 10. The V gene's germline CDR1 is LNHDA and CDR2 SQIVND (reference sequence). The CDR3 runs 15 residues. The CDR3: CASRSRDRVGQPQHF. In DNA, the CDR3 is TGTGCCAGTAGGTCCCGGGACAGGGTTGGACAGCCCCAGCATTTT.